This TCR beta chain was observed in a study of T cell changes during pregnancy in multiple sclerosis. The length of the CDR3 is 14 residues. Germline CDR1 and CDR2: SGHNT and YENEEA. Trimming cost V 5 bases and J 0 bases; bases outside gene matches: 4. Method: immunoSEQ multiplex PCR; TCRdb's copy keeps in-frame clones and lacks some. This sample carries about 46,000 clones, 92% of them seen once, and the ten largest clones take 0.39%. V usage is TRBV11-3 and J usage is TRBJ2-7, with 7 bases lining up with TRBD1. Source: CD4+ T cells from peripheral blood mononuclear cells, taken after pregnancy. The clonotype originates from a female donor with multiple sclerosis, enrolled in a pregnancy study. CDR3 nucleotides: TGTGCCAGCAGCCTCGGGACAGACTCCTACGAGCAGTACTTC. Protein product: CASSLGTDSYEQYF.